Given below is one T cell receptor beta chain in context. Its antigen is still unknown. This sample was taken from a study of a mutant IDH1 vaccine in newly diagnosed glioma. Documented time point: week 47, end of study. All doses held 300 ug of mutant IDH1 20-mer peptide, with topical imiquimod. Trimming took off 1 base at V and 4 bases at J, with 10 bases between the two ends. There are 14 residues in the CDR3. Germline CDR1 reads MGHDK; CDR2 reads SYGVNS. Assay: immunoSEQ multiplex PCR; the TCRdb copy retains only in-frame clones and omits some. The sample lists tens of thousands of clones; 82% were seen once.

The material sequenced was PBMCs, taken from a glioma patient whose treatment included an IDH1 peptide vaccine. This TCR derives from a man aged 35 to 55 with glioma. Some clones in this sample may be carry-over from other donors' samples. J is TRBJ1-1 and V is TRBV25-1; D gene unclear. Here the CDR3 reads CASSESKVGTEAFF. CDR3 DNA sequence: TGTGCCAGCAGTGAATCCAAGGTCGGCACTGAAGCTTTCTTT.